The 19 T cell receptor beta chains below all came from one sample that was sequenced in a study of T cells in women clearing cervical HPV infection. TCRdb's copy holds only in-frame clones and misses some; the assay was immunoSEQ multiplex PCR. The sample has about 36,000 clones. The source material was blood buffy coat. These receptors all stem from a woman between 18 and 70 years old with a cervical HPV16 infection that either progressed to CIN3+ or cleared (not recorded which).

A word on this clone: The CDR3 end is not reached by the read, which stops 3 residues before it; the germline J gene fills it in. The chain carries TRBV6-2 or TRBV6-3 and TRBJ1-1; 9 bases map to TRBD1. Germline assignment: CDR1 MNHEY and CDR2 SVGEGT. This CDR3 is 14 amino acids long. Germline trimming cut 7 bases from V and 1 base from J; bases unmatched to any gene: 4. The CDR3 protein is CASTATGGNTEAFF. The covered CDR3 bases are TGTGCCAGCACCGCGACAGGGGGGAACACTGAA.

CDR3 DNA, as far as it was read: TGTGCCAGCACCTCGCGTACGGAGACC. Translated, it gives CASTSRTET. The full CDR3 is CASTSRTETQYF. The chain combines TRBV12-3 or TRBV12-4 with TRBJ2-5, with D unresolved. The CDR3 end is not reached by the read, which stops 3 residues before it; the germline J gene fills it in. V lost 7 bases to trimming and J lost 5 bases, with 11 bases between them. This CDR3 region has 12 residues.

As regards this clone: The read ends 3 residues before the CDR3 terminus; that terminus is restored from the germline J gene. This chain joins TRBV2 and TRBJ1-4; D unresolved. The CDR3 is made up of 16 amino acids. Trimming shortened V by 5 bases and J by 0 bases, and 13 bases separated the two germline ends. The germline gives CDR1 SNHLY, CDR2 FYNNEI. CDR3 DNA, as far as it was read: TGTGCCAGCAGTCCCACAGCGGGATCAACTAATGAAAAA. This codes for CASSPTAGSTNEK. The whole CDR3 reads CASSPTAGSTNEKLFF.

About this clone: The read halts 3 residues ahead of the CDR3 end, with the missing end drawn from the germline J gene. This chain uses TRBV19 with TRBJ2-2; D is unclear. Trimming left V 9 bases short and J 4 bases short, with 6 bases between. Germline lookup yields CDR1 LNHDA and CDR2 SQIVND (reference sequence). This CDR3 comprises 11 residues. CDR3 bases read: TGTGCCAGCAAATCCACCGGGGAG. Translation: CASKSTGE. From start to end, the CDR3 is CASKSTGELFF.

Regarding this clone: The sequence runs out 3 residues before the end of the CDR3; the remainder is reconstructed from the germline J gene. The rearrangement uses TRBV2 and TRBJ2-3; 8 bases agree with TRBD2. The CDR3 is 16 residues long. Germline V lookup: CDR1 SNHLY, CDR2 FYNNEI. The CDR3 DNA, read in part, is TGTGCCAGCACCCGGGGTAGCGGGGAGTACCAAGAGACG. This codes for CASTRGSGEYQET. The entire CDR3 sequence reads CASTRGSGEYQETQYF. The full variable domain, in which reference TRBV2 and TRBJ2-3 provide the parts outside the CDR3, is EPEVTQTPSHQVTQMGQEVILRCVPISNHLYFYWYRQILGQKVEFLVSFYNNEISEKSEIFDDQFSVERPDGSNFTLKIRSTKLEDSAMYFCASTRGSGEYQETQYFGPGTRLTVL.

Concerning this clone: The read ends 3 residues before the CDR3 terminus; that terminus is restored from the germline J gene. The chain is built from TRBV2 and TRBJ2-1; 7 bases are shared with TRBD2. The germline V gene has CDR1 SNHLY and CDR2 FYNNEI. The CDR3 consists of 15 residues. The trim removed 2 bases at V and 5 bases at J, leaving 6 bases unmatched. The covered CDR3 bases are TGTGCCAGCAGTGAACCTAGCGGCAGCGACAATGAG. Its translation is CASSEPSGSDNE. The whole CDR3 region reads CASSEPSGSDNEQFF.

The CDR3 is CAWSSLGGETYGYTF. Incomplete CDR3 DNA: TGTGCCTGGAGTTCCCTTGGGGGGGAGACCTATGGC. The chain combines TRBV30 with TRBJ1-2; D is perhaps TRBD1 (5 bases). The read comes to an end 3 residues before the CDR3 does, leaving the germline J gene to fill in the end. The CDR3 is 15 residues long. From germline, CDR1 is GTSNPN and CDR2 SVGIG (reference sequence). Trimming left V 2 bases short and J 4 bases short, with 17 bases between.

Worth noting for this clone: The read terminates 3 residues ahead of where the CDR3 ends, so the germline J gene completes it. V is TRBV7-8 and J is TRBJ2-7, with D possibly TRBD2 on 6 matching bases. CDR1 is SGHVS and CDR2 is FQNEAQ in the germline V gene. The ends were cut back, 2 bases at V and 4 bases at J, with 15 bases in the middle. The CDR3 contains 15 residues. The sequenced CDR3 bases are TGTGCCAGCAGCTTAAGACGTGAACGGGGGTACGAG. It encodes CASSLRRERGYE. The entire CDR3 is CASSLRRERGYEQYF.

Concerning this clone itself: The DNA ends 3 residues before the CDR3 does, and the rest of the CDR3 is filled in from the germline J gene. The rearrangement joins TRBV7-9 to TRBJ2-1; maybe TRBD2 (5 bases). V lost 8 bases, J lost 7 bases, and 15 bases lay in between. The CDR3 spans 13 residues. The V gene's germline CDR1 is SEHNR and CDR2 FQNEAQ (reference sequence). The CDR3 spells CASAPGVGNEQFF. CDR3 DNA (partial): TGTGCCAGCGCTCCCGGGGTGGGGAATGAG.

Worth noting for this clone: The read ends 3 residues early relative to the CDR3; the germline J gene fills the gap. The gene calls are TRBV20-1 and TRBJ2-1; TRBD2 agrees at 8 bases. The germline CDR1 and CDR2 sequences are DFQATT and SNEGSKA (reference sequence). The CDR3 has 16 residues. Unmatched junction bases numbered 9, after V lost 0 bases and J lost 5 bases. The CDR3 sequence: CSARDHLAGPDNEQFF. Partial CDR3 DNA: TGCAGTGCTAGAGATCATCTAGCGGGCCCCGACAATGAG.

A note on this clone: From the germline J gene comes the end of the CDR3, since the read stops 3 residues before it. The chain joins TRBV7-2 to TRBJ1-2; 8 positions match TRBD1. The CDR3 is made up of 15 amino acids. The V and J ends lost 6 bases and 3 bases, in that order; junction bases with no gene match: 9. Germline CDR1 reads SGHTA; CDR2 reads FQGNSA. The CDR3 DNA, read in part, is TGTGCCAGCAGACAAGGACAGGGCTCTTACTATGGC. Translated: CASRQGQGSYYG. The complete CDR3 reads CASRQGQGSYYGYTF.

Turning to this clone: The CDR3 end lies 3 residues beyond the end of the read and is filled in from the germline J gene. This chain links TRBV20-1 with TRBJ2-7; a weak D match, TRBD1 (5 bases). Trimming removed 5 bases from V and 3 bases from J, with 8 bases in between. This CDR3 is 11 amino acids long. CDR1 DFQATT and CDR2 SNEGSKA come from the germline V gene (reference sequence). The CDR3 region is CSAVDSYEQYF. The covered CDR3 bases are TGCAGTGCTGTAGACAGCTACGAG.

The part of the CDR3 DNA that was read is TGTGCCTGGAGTAGCTTCCGCACAGATACG. Protein product: CAWSSFRTDT. The entire CDR3 reads CAWSSFRTDTQYF. The chain uses TRBV30 and TRBJ2-3; D remains unclear. The observed sequence ends 3 residues before the CDR3 terminus, with the missing tail filled in from the germline J gene. Germline lookup yields CDR1 GTSNPN and CDR2 SVGIG (reference sequence). Trimming cost V 2 bases and J 1 base, with 7 bases left between them. The CDR3 consists of 13 residues.

Points on this clone: The observed sequence ends 3 residues before the CDR3 terminus, with the missing tail filled in from the germline J gene. The chain combines TRBV7-9 with TRBJ2-5, with D unclear. This CDR3 is 12 amino acids long. V was clipped by 5 bases and J by 5 bases, with 9 bases between them. Germline loops: CDR1 SEHNR, CDR2 FQNEAQ (reference sequence). The CDR3 is CASSPRVETQYF. The DNA read from the CDR3 is TGTGCCAGCAGCCCCCGGGTCGAGACC. The whole variable domain, remainder taken from reference TRBV7-9 and TRBJ2-5, is DTGVSQNPRHKITKRGQNVTFRCDPISEHNRLYWYRQTLGQGPEFLTYFQNEAQLEKSRLLSDRFSAERPKGSFSTLEIQRTEQGDSAMYLCASSPRVETQYFGPGTRLLVL.

Note on this clone: The read is 3 residues too short to cover the CDR3 end, so that end is filled in from the germline J gene. This chain joins TRBV19 and TRBJ1-2, with D hard to call. The CDR3 has 11 residues. Germline CDR1 is LNHDA and CDR2 is SQIVND (reference sequence). Partial CDR3 DNA: TGTGCCAGTAGTAGCCTCGGGGAC. Translating it yields CASSSLGD. The whole CDR3 sequence is CASSSLGDYTF. Based on the CDR3 plus reference TRBV19 and TRBJ1-2, the full variable domain is DGGITQSPKYLFRKEGQNVTLSCEQNLNHDAMYWYRQDPGQGLRLIYYSQIVNDFQKGDIAEGYSVSREKKESFPLTVTSAQKNPTAFYLCASSSLGDYTFGSGTRLTVV.

In the case of this clone: The read finishes 3 residues shy of the CDR3 end, and the germline J gene is used to complete it. This sequence joins TRBV20-1 and TRBJ2-5; TRBD2 matches at 14 bases. J was trimmed by 7 bases and V by 0 bases; bases with no gene match: 13. There are 18 residues in the CDR3. Germline V gene data show CDR1 as DFQATT and CDR2 as SNEGSKA (reference sequence). CDR3 bases read: TGCAGTGCTAGAGATGTGGCCGGGACTAGCGGGGGCGGGGGGACC. This sequence encodes CSARDVAGTSGGGGT. In full, the CDR3 reads CSARDVAGTSGGGGTQYF.

As for this clone: The read terminates 3 residues ahead of where the CDR3 ends, so the germline J gene completes it. This rearrangement joins TRBV7-2 to TRBJ2-4; possible D gene TRBD1, 5 bases. CDR1 is SGHTA and CDR2 is FQGNSA in the germline V gene. This CDR3 has 12 amino acids. CDR3 region: CASSLEVGLQYF. Incomplete CDR3 DNA: TGTGCCAGCAGCTTAGAGGTGGGGCTT.

Notes on this clone: The CDR3 extends 3 residues past the end of the read, so its final part is completed from the germline J gene. This sequence joins TRBV5-4 and TRBJ2-3, with 7 bases lining up with TRBD1. This CDR3 comprises 14 residues. Germline assignment: CDR1 SGHNT and CDR2 YYREEE (reference sequence). The part of the CDR3 DNA that was read is TGTGCCAGCAGCTCTCGGCAGGGGGAAGAGACG. Its protein is CASSSRQGEET. The whole CDR3 is CASSSRQGEETQYF. Full variable domain (outside the CDR3, taken from reference TRBV5-4 and TRBJ2-3): ETGVTQSPTHLIKTRGQQVTLRCSSQSGHNTVSWYQQALGQGPQFIFQYYREEENGRGNFPPRFSGLQFPNYSSELNVNALELDDSALYLCASSSRQGEETQYFGPGTRLTVL.

As to this clone: Read data end 3 residues before the CDR3 end; the end is taken from the germline J gene. V and J are TRBV5-1 and TRBJ2-7; possible D gene TRBD1, 5 bases. This CDR3 is 14 amino acids long. Trimming took 0 bases from V and 2 from J, leaving 9 bases between them. Germline V gene lookup returns CDR1 SGHRS and CDR2 YFSETQ. CDR3 protein: CASSLGQPPYEQYF. The part of the CDR3 DNA that was read is TGCGCCAGCAGCTTGGGACAGCCTCCCTACGAG.